The clone carrying this T cell receptor (beta chain) was observed many times. The data were taken from a study of T cells in Graves' hyperthyroidism and ophthalmopathy. TCR beta CDR3 regions were amplified from RNA. With the HTBI primer set, the TCR CDR3 went through a first round of RT-PCR. Using its own MiXCR run on the multiplex PCR reads, TCRdb lists one record per CDR3 protein. The sample lists roughly 510,000 distinct CDR3 sequences, about 20% seen once, with about a quarter in the top ten. The V gene lost 5 bases and the J gene lost 1 base, with 17 bases spanning the gap. Germline values: CDR1 PRHDT, CDR2 FYEKMQ (reference sequence). CDR3 size: 16 residues.

Sequencing was carried out using blood. This chain connects TRBV13 to TRBJ1-1, with D possibly matching TRBD1 (5 bases). The sequence came from a man aged 18 to 30 with Graves' hyperthyroidism. As DNA, the CDR3 is TGTGCCAGCAGCGGATCGGGGGGACGGACGAACACTGAAGCTTTCTTT. Its translation is CASSGSGGRTNTEAFF.